The 29 T cell receptor beta chains in this list originate from one sample, sequenced in a study of vaccination effects on CD4 cells after COVID-19. The authors isolated CD4+ T cells after less than eleven days of culture. These receptors' antigens are unknown. Produced via immunoSEQ multiplex PCR; TCRdb's table is partial and in-frame only. The repertoire consists of some 23,000 clones, with around 73% occurring once and the leading ten covering approximately 11%. The material was CD4+ T cells from PBMCs cultured without peptide, obtained before COVID-19 vaccination. Receptors were obtained from a human donor who received a COVID-19 vaccine.

CDR3 loop: CASSALVPFKQFF. The CDR3, as DNA: TGCGCCAGCAGTGCGCTAGTCCCTTTCAAGCAGTTCTTC. The chain combines TRBV10-1 with TRBJ2-1; no reliable D call. V gave up 4 bases and J gave up 11 bases, with 15 bases separating them. In germline, CDR1 is WNHNN, CDR2 SYGVQD (reference sequence). The CDR3 loop spans 13 amino acids.

This sequence joins TRBV15 and TRBJ2-7, with TRBD1 identical over 8 bases. The trim removed 3 bases at V and 2 bases at J, leaving 12 bases unmatched. CDR3 length: 17 amino acids. In germline, CDR1 is LNHNV, CDR2 YYDKDF (reference sequence). CDR3 DNA sequence: TGTGCCACCAGCAGGGAAGACCCGGGACAGGTGGCCTACGAGCAGTACTTC. Its protein is CATSREDPGQVAYEQYF.

The chain has TRBV27 and TRBJ1-5, with D tentatively TRBD1 (6 bases). Germline V gives CDR1 MNHEY, CDR2 SMNVEV (reference sequence). The V gene lost 7 bases and the J gene lost 3 bases, with 10 bases spanning the gap. There are 13 residues in the CDR3. The CDR3: CASKGGVNQPQHF. CDR3 nucleotide sequence: TGTGCCAGCAAAGGGGGAGTCAATCAGCCCCAGCATTTT.

This clone was seen once. The V gene is TRBV7-2, the J gene TRBJ2-7, with 7 bases fitting TRBD1. CDR1 is SGHTA and CDR2 is FQGNSA in the germline V gene. Trimming at V came to 5 bases and at J to 0 bases, leaving 10 bases not matched to a gene. The CDR3 loop spans 16 amino acids. CDR3 in amino acids: CASSPNPWTGSYEQYF. CDR3 nucleotides: TGTGCCAGCAGCCCGAACCCATGGACAGGCTCCTACGAGCAGTACTTC.

J is TRBJ1-2 and V is TRBV6-5; no definite D call. CDR1 and CDR2 (germline): MNHEY, SVGAGI. Trimming left V 6 bases short and J 7 bases short, with 15 bases between. This CDR3 has 13 residues. The CDR3 coding sequence is TGTGCCAGCAGCCCCTCATCGGAGAGTGGCTACACCTTC. Amino acid sequence: CASSPSSESGYTF.

This clone is a singleton in its sample. The chain joins TRBV6-2 or TRBV6-3 to TRBJ1-4, with 10 bases that match TRBD1. CDR3 length: 16 amino acids. V was clipped by 6 bases and J by 7 bases; unmatched bases: 11. Germline loops: CDR1 MNHEY, CDR2 SVGEGT. CDR3 sequence: CASSTHTGQGIEKLFF. The CDR3 DNA follows: TGTGCCAGCAGCACGCACACGGGACAGGGGATTGAAAAACTGTTTTTT.

CDR3 DNA sequence: TGTGCCAGCAGCTTTACGGACAGGATGAACACTGAAGCTTTCTTT. This gives the protein CASSFTDRMNTEAFF. V gene TRBV7-9 combines with J gene TRBJ1-1; the match to TRBD1 covers 7 bases. The CDR3 extends over 15 amino acids. The V segment lost 3 bases and the J segment 0 bases; nucleotides outside the gene matches: 4. Germline CDR1 is SEHNR and CDR2 is FQNEAQ (reference sequence).

The sample holds a few counts of this clone. The rearrangement links TRBV3-1 (or the pseudogene TRBV3-2) to TRBJ2-7; 7 nucleotides match TRBD1. The CDR3 is 14 amino acids. V gave up 4 bases and J gave up 0 bases; unmatched junction bases: 3. From germline, CDR1 is LGHDT and CDR2 YNNKEL (reference sequence). The CDR3 DNA is TGTGCCAGCAGCCTCCAGGGGGACTCCTACGAGCAGTACTTC. It codes for CASSLQGDSYEQYF.

This clone is a singleton in its sample. This chain links TRBV27 with TRBJ1-3, with D possibly matching TRBD1 (5 bases). The CDR3 spans 16 residues. The V end lost 5 bases, the J end lost 1 base, and 15 bases lay between the germline ends. Germline CDR1 and CDR2: MNHEY and SMNVEV (reference sequence). The CDR3 region is CASSASWAGSGNTIYF. The CDR3 DNA reads TGTGCCAGCAGTGCCTCGTGGGCAGGGTCTGGAAACACCATATATTTT.

This clone was seen a single time. V and J are TRBV3-1 (or the pseudogene TRBV3-2) and TRBJ2-7; 7 bases agree with TRBD1. The trim removed 0 bases at V and 2 bases at J, leaving 4 bases unmatched. Germline V gives CDR1 LGHDT, CDR2 YNNKEL (reference sequence). This CDR3 contains 15 residues. CDR3 DNA: TGTGCCAGCAGCCAAGATCCAGGGGGAGCCTACGAGCAGTACTTC. Its protein is CASSQDPGGAYEQYF.

The V and J genes are TRBV12-3 or TRBV12-4 and TRBJ2-7, with 7 bases aligning to TRBD2. The CDR3 runs to 13 residues. J gave up 4 bases and V 4 bases, and 4 bases lay outside the gene matches. The CDR3 DNA reads TGTGCCAGCAGTTCCTGGGGGGGTTACGAGCAGTACTTC. This translates into CASSSWGGYEQYF.

CDR3 coding DNA: TGTGCCAGCACCCCCTACGGGGGCGAGGGCACTGAAGCTTTCTTT. Its translation: CASTPYGGEGTEAFF. V usage is TRBV5-4 and J usage is TRBJ1-1; perhaps TRBD1 as D (6 bases). The V gene's germline CDR1 is SGHNT and CDR2 YYREEE (reference sequence). This CDR3 comprises 15 residues. V lost 6 bases and J lost 4, with 19 bases in between.

Here the CDR3 DNA reads TGTGCCAGCAGTTCTAAGGGGGACAGGGGTTTTTCACCCCTCCACTTT. Amino acids: CASSSKGDRGFSPLHF. The genes are TRBV28 and TRBJ1-6; 10 bases match TRBD1. V lost 4 bases and J lost 9; bases outside the gene matches: 9. The CDR3 runs 16 residues. The germline CDR1 and CDR2 sequences are MDHEN and SYDVKM.

The rearrangement joins TRBV2 to TRBJ2-3; 8 nucleotides match TRBD2. Germline CDR1 SNHLY, CDR2 FYNNEI. V was pared by 4 bases and J by 1 base, with 7 bases of the junction left unmatched. The length of the CDR3 is 16 residues. CDR3 in amino acids: CASSVSRAGGTDTQYF. The CDR3 nucleotides are TGTGCCAGCAGTGTATCACGAGCGGGGGGCACAGATACGCAGTATTTT.

The chain joins TRBV5-1 to TRBJ1-2; a weak D match, TRBD1 (5 bases). V was trimmed by 0 bases and J by 8 bases, leaving 14 bases between them. The CDR3 runs to 14 residues. Germline CDR1 and CDR2: SGHRS and YFSETQ. The CDR3 DNA reads as TGCGCCAGCAGCTTGGACAGGAGATCGGAAGGCTACACCTTC. Translation: CASSLDRRSEGYTF.

The chain uses TRBV30 and TRBJ1-6, with TRBD1 as a possible D gene (6 bases). This CDR3 has 15 residues. Trimming cost V 2 bases and J 5 bases, with 13 bases left between them. Germline V gives CDR1 GTSNPN, CDR2 SVGIG (reference sequence). The CDR3 here is CAWSLRGYDNSPLHF. In DNA form, the CDR3 reads TGTGCCTGGAGTCTCAGGGGATACGATAATTCACCCCTCCACTTT. Full variable domain (rest looked up from reference TRBV30 and TRBJ1-6): SQTIHQWPATLVQPVGSPLSLECTVEGTSNPNLYWYRQAAGRGLQLLFYSVGIGQISSEVPQNLSASRPQDRQFILSSKKLLLSDSGFYLCAWSLRGYDNSPLHFGNGTRLTVT.

V is TRBV28 and J is TRBJ2-1; 9 bases match TRBD1. This CDR3 comprises 14 residues. After removal of 6 bases from V and 6 bases from J, the junction contained 6 bases not matched to a gene. Germline V gene lookup returns CDR1 MDHEN and CDR2 SYDVKM. The CDR3 here is CASRAGTGSNEQFF. The CDR3 coding sequence is TGTGCCAGCAGAGCCGGGACAGGGTCCAATGAGCAGTTCTTC.

This clone occurred a few times. V usage is TRBV19 and J usage is TRBJ2-3, with D perhaps matching TRBD1 (5 bases). CDR1 and CDR2 from the germline V gene are LNHDA and SQIVND (reference sequence). V lost 6 bases and J lost 0, with 13 bases in between. The CDR3 has 15 amino acids. CDR3: CASREAGFSTDTQYF. DNA of the CDR3: TGTGCCAGTAGGGAAGCAGGGTTTAGCACAGATACGCAGTATTTT.

This chain uses TRBV2 with TRBJ2-1; TRBD1 matches at 7 bases. From germline, CDR1 is SNHLY and CDR2 FYNNEI. The CDR3 spans 13 residues. J gave up 6 bases and V 7 bases, and 6 bases lay outside the gene matches. The CDR3 sequence: CASIQGVGNEQFF. The CDR3 nucleotides are TGTGCCAGCATCCAGGGGGTAGGCAATGAGCAGTTCTTC.

The chain links TRBV4-3 to TRBJ2-3; D call uncertain. This CDR3 is 12 amino acids long. Germline CDR1 reads LGHNA; CDR2 reads YSLEER. V was trimmed by 0 bases and J by 5 bases, leaving 3 bases between them. CDR3 coding DNA: TGCGCCAGCAGCCAAGATAGAGATACGCAGTATTTT. Its protein product is CASSQDRDTQYF.

J is TRBJ1-6 and V is TRBV2; 7 bases map to TRBD1. J lost 5 bases, V lost 4 bases, and 8 bases had no gene match. The CDR3 is 16 amino acids. Germline-derived CDR1 and CDR2 are SNHLY and FYNNEI. DNA of the CDR3: TGTGCCAGCAGTGTCTCAGGGGGGCCGGATAATTCACCCCTCCACTTT. It codes for CASSVSGGPDNSPLHF.

CDR3 sequence (DNA): TGTGCCAGCAGCTTTCCCGGGAACTATGGCTACACCTTC. Translation: CASSFPGNYGYTF. The chain joins TRBV5-6 to TRBJ1-2, with D unclear. V was clipped by 2 bases and J by 2 bases, with 7 bases between them. The germline V gene has CDR1 SGHDT and CDR2 YYEEEE. The CDR3 is 13 residues long. Combining the CDR3 with reference TRBV5-6 and TRBJ1-2 gives the whole variable domain DAGVTQSPTHLIKTRGQQVTLRCSPKSGHDTVSWYQQALGQGPQFIFQYYEEEERQRGNFPDRFSGHQFPNYSSELNVNALLLGDSALYLCASSFPGNYGYTFGSGTRLTVV.

A single count supports this clone. This rearrangement joins TRBV4-1 to TRBJ1-6, with D perhaps matching TRBD1 (5 bases). This CDR3 comprises 18 residues. Germline loops: CDR1 MGHRA, CDR2 YSYEKL. The V end was cut by 0 bases, the J end by 6 bases, with 18 bases between. CDR3 amino acids: CASSQDRNSGLGNSPLHF. Written as DNA, the CDR3 is TGCGCCAGCAGCCAAGATCGGAATTCAGGGTTGGGTAATTCACCCCTCCACTTT.

The chain couples TRBV18 to TRBJ2-1; a possible D gene is TRBD2 (5 bases). With 6 bases removed from V and 5 bases from J, the gap between germline ends came to 20 bases. The CDR3 has 16 amino acids. Germline values: CDR1 KGHSH, CDR2 LQKENI. CDR3 bases: TGTGCCAGCTCCGCGGGCCAGGTGGGGATTCACAATGAGCAGTTCTTC. Encoded protein: CASSAGQVGIHNEQFF.

This clone is a singleton in its sample. V usage is TRBV6-6 and J usage is TRBJ1-4; D call uncertain. V was clipped by 7 bases and J by 2 bases, with 2 bases between them. The CDR3 consists of 11 residues. Germline CDR1 and CDR2: MNHNY and SVGAGI (reference sequence). DNA for the CDR3: TGTGCCAGCAAGACTAATGAAAAACTGTTTTTT. This gives the protein CASKTNEKLFF.

The V call is TRBV5-1, the J call TRBJ1-2, with 8 positions matching TRBD1. CDR1 and CDR2 (germline): SGHRS, YFSETQ. The CDR3 runs 15 residues. J was trimmed by 4 bases and V by 2 bases; bases with no gene match: 7. The CDR3 sequence: CASSFWDRSLYGYTF. The CDR3 DNA follows: TGCGCCAGCAGCTTTTGGGACAGGAGTCTCTATGGCTACACCTTC.

The V call is TRBV29-1, the J call TRBJ2-3; the D gene could be TRBD1 or TRBD2 (6 bases each). The germline gives CDR1 SQVTM, CDR2 ANQGSEA. This CDR3 spans 15 amino acids. V shed 5 bases and J shed 1 base, with 16 bases lying between them. The CDR3 is CSVPSGGGGTDTQYF. Here the CDR3 DNA reads TGCAGCGTTCCCTCCGGGGGCGGGGGCACAGATACGCAGTATTTT.

The V gene is TRBV10-2, the J gene TRBJ2-7; D not resolved. CDR1 is WSHSY and CDR2 is SAAADI in the germline V gene. This CDR3 is 13 amino acids long. The V and J ends lost 8 bases and 5 bases respectively, with 16 bases between them. The CDR3 reads CASLDWGMDEQYF. For the CDR3, the DNA is TGCGCCAGCCTAGACTGGGGTATGGACGAGCAGTACTTC.

The V call is TRBV6-5, the J call TRBJ2-3; TRBD1 or TRBD2 may be the D gene (5 bases each). The length of the CDR3 is 12 residues. Germline V CDR1 and CDR2: MNHEY, SVGAGI. V dropped 3 bases and J dropped 6 bases, with 7 bases sitting between them. In DNA form, the CDR3 reads TGTGCCAGCAGTTATCGGGGCGATACGCAGTATTTT. Its protein is CASSYRGDTQYF.